This TCR delta chain was captured by sequencing in a study of gamma-delta chains in newborns, infants, children. TCRdb reanalysed the reads via CATT. This table holds 3,500 to 4,500 delta-chain clones, about 0.5% found once. A remark on this clone: A far larger clone is a single base away, which makes a read error likely. Other DNA sequences in the same sample also yield this CDR3.

CDR1 GEAIGNYY and CDR2 EKD come from the germline V gene. The length of the CDR3 is 16 residues. The chain joins TRDV2 to TRDJ1, with 8 nucleotides matching TRDD3. This clonotype was obtained from a child who was a newborn, infant or young child, either healthy, febrile or measles-vaccinated (not recorded which). Material: blood. CDR3 in DNA: TGTGCTTGTGACACCCTGGGGGAAAAGTACACCGATAAACTCATCTTT. It is translated as CACDTLGEKYTDKLIF.